The 31 T cell receptor beta chains in this list originate from one sample, sequenced in a study of shared clonotypes between healthy human individuals. Profiled with immunoSEQ multiplex PCR; TCRdb holds only in-frame clones, not every one. The data contain more than 400,000 clones, around 80% of them singletons. The sequencing input was PBMCs. These receptors were obtained from a woman aged 40 to 55 in good health. Some clones in this sample may be carry-over from other donors' samples.

V is TRBV5-1 and J is TRBJ1-4, with D perhaps TRBD1 (6 bases). The CDR3 extends over 16 amino acids. V gave up 4 bases and J gave up 0 bases, with 13 bases separating them. CDR1 SGHRS and CDR2 YFSETQ come from the germline V gene. The CDR3 sequence is CASSRQGTATNEKLFF. The CDR3 coding sequence is TGCGCCAGCAGCCGGCAGGGGACCGCAACTAATGAAAAACTGTTTTTT.

This clone appeared once. At one boundary the junction diverges from the germline segment, which might be a read error. The chain has TRBV7-7 and TRBJ2-5; the D gene could be TRBD1 or TRBD2 (5 bases each). The CDR3 extends over 13 amino acids. In germline, CDR1 is SSHAT, CDR2 FNYEAQ (reference sequence). The CDR3 reads CASSGDLRETQYF. The CDR3 region has the DNA TGTGCTAGCAGTGGGGACCTCCGGGAGACCCAGTACTTC.

The CDR3, as DNA: TGTGCCAGCAGCTCCGATGGGGGTCATTCACCCCTCCACTTT. Translating gives CASSSDGGHSPLHF. The chain uses TRBV7-9 and TRBJ1-6; TRBD1 might be the D (5 bases). The ends were cut back, 4 bases at V and 8 bases at J, with 12 bases in the middle. Germline-derived CDR1 and CDR2 are SEHNR and FQNEAQ (reference sequence). The length of the CDR3 is 14 residues. The entire variable domain, with the rest obtained from reference TRBV7-9 and TRBJ1-6, is as follows: DTGVSQNPRHKITKRGQNVTFRCDPISEHNRLYWYRQTLGQGPEFLTYFQNEAQLEKSRLLSDRFSAERPKGSFSTLEIQRTEQGDSAMYLCASSSDGGHSPLHFGNGTRLTVT.

This chain connects TRBV30 to TRBJ2-7; 7 bases align to TRBD1. Germline CDR1 is GTSNPN and CDR2 is SVGIG (reference sequence). V was clipped by 6 bases and J by 0 bases; unmatched bases: 8. The CDR3 runs to 14 residues. DNA of the CDR3: TGTGCCTGCCAAGGACAGGCAAGCTCCTACGAGCAGTACTTC. It translates to CACQGQASSYEQYF.

A word on this clone: The sample contains more than one DNA sequence encoding this CDR3. The J gene is TRBJ1-2, the V gene TRBV2, with D maybe TRBD1 (5 bases). CDR3 length equals 13 residues. CDR1 is SNHLY and CDR2 is FYNNEI in the germline V gene. Trimming cost V 4 bases and J 2 bases, with 8 bases left between them. CDR3 DNA sequence: TGTGCCAGCAGTGTGGGGGGGAACTATGGCTACACCTTC. Encoded protein: CASSVGGNYGYTF.

The V call is TRBV2, the J call TRBJ2-1; TRBD1 matches 7 bases. Germline lookup yields CDR1 SNHLY and CDR2 FYNNEI. Germline trimming cut 7 bases from V and 10 bases from J; bases unmatched to any gene: 16. The CDR3 is 15 residues long. The DNA for the CDR3 is TGTGCCAGCATCACTCTACAGGGGCCCCTCAACGAGCAGTTCTTC. Translated, it gives CASITLQGPLNEQFF. Combining the CDR3 with reference TRBV2 and TRBJ2-1 gives the whole variable domain EPEVTQTPSHQVTQMGQEVILRCVPISNHLYFYWYRQILGQKVEFLVSFYNNEISEKSEIFDDQFSVERPDGSNFTLKIRSTKLEDSAMYFCASITLQGPLNEQFFGPGTRLTVL.

The chain joins TRBV2 to TRBJ1-4; D gene unclear. The CDR3 has 16 amino acids. The V gene's germline CDR1 is SNHLY and CDR2 FYNNEI. Trimming removed 6 bases at V and 5 bases at J, with 19 bases between. The DNA of the CDR3 is TGTGCCAGCAGGCACCGTTCTGGGGATGGAAATGAAAAACTGTTTTTT. Protein sequence: CASRHRSGDGNEKLFF. The variable domain in full, with the rest retrieved from reference TRBV2 and TRBJ1-4, is EPEVTQTPSHQVTQMGQEVILRCVPISNHLYFYWYRQILGQKVEFLVSFYNNEISEKSEIFDDQFSVERPDGSNFTLKIRSTKLEDSAMYFCASRHRSGDGNEKLFFGSGTQLSVL.

In its sample, this clone was seen many times. This chain uses TRBV27 with TRBJ2-7, with 7 bases fitting TRBD1. This CDR3 comprises 15 residues. Germline V gene sequence: CDR1 MNHEY, CDR2 SMNVEV (reference sequence). Trimming took 5 bases from V and 4 from J; bases not matched to a gene: 11. CDR3 DNA sequence: TGTGCCAGCAGTCGACGCCCGGGACAGAAATACGAGCAGTACTTC. This codes for CASSRRPGQKYEQYF.

The chain uses TRBV28 and TRBJ2-5; no firm D call. The germline V gene encodes CDR1 MDHEN and CDR2 SYDVKM. The germline V and J ends were trimmed by 7 bases and 5 bases, with 17 bases remaining between them. The CDR3 loop spans 14 amino acids. The CDR3 spells CASNLRALGETQYF. CDR3 nucleotide sequence: TGTGCCAGCAATCTCCGGGCCCTAGGGGAGACCCAGTACTTC.

The CDR3 loop is CASSLGPGGHGELFF. CDR3 DNA sequence: TGTGCCAGCAGCTTGGGGCCAGGGGGCCACGGGGAGCTGTTTTTT. The gene calls are TRBV5-8 and TRBJ2-2; 8 nucleotides line up with TRBD1. V lost 0 bases, J lost 7 bases, and 5 bases stayed unmatched. The V gene's germline CDR1 is SGHTS and CDR2 YDEGEE. The length of the CDR3 is 15 residues.

The chain has TRBV6-6 and TRBJ2-5, with D possibly TRBD1 on 6 matching bases. The CDR3 loop spans 13 amino acids. From germline, CDR1 is MNHNY and CDR2 SVGAGI (reference sequence). V shed 7 bases and J shed 5 bases, with 14 bases lying between them. The CDR3 loop is CASNPTGSETQYF. The CDR3 DNA reads as TGTGCCAGCAATCCAACAGGGTCTGAGACCCAGTACTTC.

The J gene is TRBJ2-3, the V gene TRBV5-1; D is ambiguous. Germline assignment: CDR1 SGHRS and CDR2 YFSETQ. V was trimmed by 0 bases and J by 2 bases, leaving 13 bases between them. The CDR3 length is 16 residues. CDR3 in DNA: TGCGCCAGCAGCTTGGCCCCGACCAGCCCCACAGATACGCAGTATTTT. Translating gives CASSLAPTSPTDTQYF.

The V gene is TRBV18, the J gene TRBJ1-1, with D tentatively TRBD1 (5 bases). V lost 2 bases and J lost 1, with 11 bases in between. Germline values: CDR1 KGHSH, CDR2 LQKENI. The CDR3 covers 15 residues. The CDR3 coding sequence is TGTGCCAGCTCACCAGGGTTGGGGGGGAACACTGAAGCTTTCTTT. It yields the protein CASSPGLGGNTEAFF.

The chain carries TRBV11-1 and TRBJ2-1, with D unresolved. The V and J ends lost 7 bases and 5 bases respectively, with 9 bases between them. Germline CDR1 and CDR2: SGHAT and FQDESV (reference sequence). The CDR3 totals 12 residues. Here the CDR3 reads CASTRSDNEQFF. CDR3 in DNA: TGTGCCAGCACTAGGAGCGACAATGAGCAGTTCTTC.

The J gene is TRBJ2-1, the V gene TRBV7-2, with D perhaps TRBD1 or TRBD2 (7 bases each). Germline CDR1 reads SGHTA; CDR2 reads FQGNSA. V dropped 2 bases and J dropped 9 bases, with 17 bases sitting between them. The CDR3 runs 15 residues. This CDR3 is CASSLRGGQQIEQFF. The CDR3 DNA reads TGTGCCAGCAGCTTAAGGGGGGGACAGCAGATTGAGCAGTTCTTC.

J is TRBJ2-7 and V is TRBV7-3, with D tentatively TRBD1 (6 bases). This CDR3 spans 14 amino acids. Germline V gene sequence: CDR1 SGHTA, CDR2 FQGTGA. Trimming took 5 bases from V and 0 from J, leaving 11 bases between them. The CDR3 loop reads CASSPDRNSYEQYF. For the CDR3, the DNA is TGTGCCAGCAGCCCCGACAGGAACTCCTACGAGCAGTACTTC.

This clone was detected a few times. The chain has TRBV4-1 and TRBJ1-2; D is unresolved. The germline CDR1 and CDR2 sequences are MGHRA and YSYEKL. The germline V and J ends were trimmed by 1 base and 8 bases, with 14 bases remaining between them. This CDR3 has 14 residues. The CDR3, as DNA: TGCGCCAGCAGCCAAGTAGTAGGGATAGAGGGCTACACCTTC. Its translation is CASSQVVGIEGYTF.

The chain uses TRBV7-3 and TRBJ2-2, with 9 positions matching TRBD2. The junction had 7 bases not matched to a gene; V was cut back by 1 base and J by 1 base. The CDR3 is 18 residues long. CDR1 and CDR2 (germline): SGHTA, FQGTGA. The CDR3 nucleotides read TGTGCCAGCAGCTTAATAGCGGGAGATGTATTGAACACCGGGGAGCTGTTTTTT. This gives the protein CASSLIAGDVLNTGELFF. Full variable domain (missing parts from reference TRBV7-3 and TRBJ2-2): GAGVSQTPSNKVTEKGKYVELRCDPISGHTALYWYRQSLGQGPEFLIYFQGTGAADDSGLPNDRFFAVRPEGSVSTLKIQRTERGDSAVYLCASSLIAGDVLNTGELFFGEGSRLTVL.

V usage is TRBV7-9 and J usage is TRBJ2-3; 11 bases fit TRBD1. V trimming: 2 bases; J trimming: 2 bases; junction bases outside the gene matches: 6. Germline-derived CDR1 and CDR2 are SEHNR and FQNEAQ (reference sequence). CDR3 size: 17 residues. CDR3 amino acids: CASSLNVGQGATDTQYF. The CDR3 DNA is TGTGCCAGCAGCTTAAACGTCGGACAGGGGGCCACAGATACGCAGTATTTT.

The genes are TRBV19 and TRBJ2-7; D may be TRBD1 or TRBD2 (6 bases each). Trimming took 6 bases from V and 6 from J, leaving 15 bases between them. The germline gives CDR1 LNHDA, CDR2 SQIVND (reference sequence). There are 13 residues in the CDR3. CDR3: CASSRLEGGEQYF. CDR3 bases: TGTGCCAGTAGCCGACTAGAGGGGGGCGAGCAGTACTTC.

This clone occurred a few times. The chain is built from TRBV6-4 and TRBJ2-3; the D gene is possibly TRBD1 (6 bases). The germline V gene encodes CDR1 MRHNA and CDR2 SNTAGT. V shed 5 bases and J shed 0 bases, with 15 bases lying between them. The CDR3 consists of 16 residues. CDR3 loop: CASSPGADFSTDTQYF. CDR3 bases: TGTGCCAGCAGTCCAGGGGCTGACTTCAGCACAGATACGCAGTATTTT.

This clone was observed a single time. V usage is TRBV7-2 and J usage is TRBJ2-7, with D maybe TRBD2 (5 bases). V was cut by 5 bases and J by 0 bases, with 14 bases left in between. CDR1 is SGHTA, CDR2 FQGNSA, per germline. The CDR3 runs to 15 residues. CDR3 sequence: CASSASGLSSYEQYF. As DNA, the CDR3 is TGTGCCAGCAGCGCAAGCGGCCTGAGCTCCTACGAGCAGTACTTC.

The chain has TRBV10-3 and TRBJ2-5, with TRBD2 matching over 15 bases. TRBJ2-7 matches the DNA end more closely, so the J call is doubtful. CDR1 is ENHRY, CDR2 SYGVKD, per germline. The CDR3 spans 20 residues. DNA of the CDR3: TGTGCCATCAGTGGGGGACAGGGGACTAGCGGGAGGCCAGCTGGGTACGAGCAGTACTTC. This codes for CAISGGQGTSGRPAGYEQYF.

The genes are TRBV7-3 and TRBJ1-1, with 8 bases matching TRBD1. Germline-derived CDR1 and CDR2 are SGHTA and FQGTGA. The CDR3 runs to 15 residues. Trimming removed 6 bases from V and 3 bases from J; junction bases left unmatched: 9. CDR3 protein: CASSLTGGWDTEAFF. As DNA, the CDR3 is TGTGCCAGCAGTCTTACAGGGGGGTGGGACACTGAAGCTTTCTTT.

The chain has TRBV7-3 and TRBJ2-5, with D possibly being TRBD2 (6 bases). The CDR3 consists of 13 residues. With 4 bases removed from V and 7 bases from J, the gap between germline ends came to 13 bases. Germline V gives CDR1 SGHTA, CDR2 FQGTGA. In DNA, the CDR3 is TGTGCCAGCAGCTCGGGACTCCTGGGGACCCAGTACTTC. This translates into CASSSGLLGTQYF.

The chain has TRBV28 and TRBJ2-2; D possibly corresponds to TRBD2 (6 bases). CDR3 length: 16 amino acids. Germline V gene data show CDR1 as MDHEN and CDR2 as SYDVKM. V was trimmed by 3 bases and J by 11 bases, leaving 22 bases between them. The CDR3 sequence: CASSLNPGLVAAELFF. The CDR3, as DNA: TGTGCCAGCAGTTTGAACCCGGGACTGGTCGCGGCAGAGCTGTTTTTT.

Many counts were recorded for this clone. The chain combines TRBV18 with TRBJ2-5; 8 bases are shared with TRBD2. The CDR3 is made up of 15 amino acids. The germline CDR1 and CDR2 sequences are KGHSH and LQKENI. Trimming removed 0 bases from V and 7 bases from J; junction bases left unmatched: 7. This chain's CDR3 is CASSPPTSGRGTQYF. DNA of the CDR3: TGTGCCAGCTCACCACCCACTAGCGGCCGAGGGACCCAGTACTTC. The complete variable domain, with remaining parts taken from reference TRBV18 and TRBJ2-5, reads NAGVMQNPRHLVRRRGQEARLRCSPMKGHSHVYWYRQLPEEGLKFMVYLQKENIIDESGMPKERFSAEFPKEGPSILRIQQVVRGDSAAYFCASSPPTSGRGTQYFGPGTRLLVL.

The chain carries TRBV30 and TRBJ2-5; 7 positions agree with TRBD1. CDR1 is GTSNPN, CDR2 SVGIG, per germline (reference sequence). This CDR3 is 15 amino acids long. Losses at the gene ends were 0 bases for V and 2 bases for J; bases not matched to a gene: 6. In DNA, the CDR3 is TGTGCCTGGAGTGTACAGGGGCTAGGGCAAGAGACCCAGTACTTC. Amino acid sequence: CAWSVQGLGQETQYF.

This clone was observed a few times. As DNA, the CDR3 is TGTGCCAGCAGTACCCCCGGGCGGGGAAGATACAATGAGCAGTTCTTC. It specifies CASSTPGRGRYNEQFF. The J gene is TRBJ2-1, the V gene TRBV28, with a tentative D call TRBD2 (6 bases). V lost 5 bases and J lost 4, with 18 bases in between. The CDR3 consists of 16 residues. The germline V gene has CDR1 MDHEN and CDR2 SYDVKM.

The rearrangement links TRBV14 to TRBJ1-2; D is perhaps TRBD1 (5 bases). With 1 base removed from V and 4 bases from J, the gap between germline ends came to 13 bases. The CDR3 is 15 residues long. Germline lookup yields CDR1 SGHDN and CDR2 FVKESK. The CDR3 loop is CASSQGRDGGYGYTF. The CDR3, as DNA: TGTGCCAGCAGCCAAGGTCGGGACGGCGGCTATGGCTACACCTTC.

In regard to this clone: A much larger clone is a single base away; this may be a read error. This sequence joins TRBV4-1 and TRBJ2-7, with 11 bases that match TRBD2. The V and J ends lost 4 bases and 3 bases, in that order; junction bases with no gene match: 5. This CDR3 contains 15 residues. Germline V lookup: CDR1 MGHRA, CDR2 YSYEKL. The CDR3 DNA reads as TGCGCCAGCAGCCGGACGGGACTAGCGGACTACGAGCAGTACTTC. Translating gives CASSRTGLADYEQYF.